A selection of T cell receptor beta chains follows, all from one sample in a study of early T cells in non-severe SARS-CoV-2 infection. One entry per CDR3 protein, called by TCRdb with MiXCR from the 5' RACE reads. The sample carries around 70,000 distinct CDR3 sequences, around a sixth recorded once. Source material: whole blood. The source is an adult who was a healthcare worker with PCR-confirmed SARS-CoV-2 infection or an uninfected control (not recorded which). The CDR3 runs from the conserved cysteine through the conserved F or W. Fields, in order: V gene, D gene, CDR3 length, J gene, clone size, CDR3 DNA, CDR3 protein. D genes are given only for firm matches. Clone size is not always given. Where it is, it says once, few, many or a class for expanded clones.

V gene: TRBV11-3
D gene: .
CDR3 length: 14
J gene: TRBJ2-2
clone size: many
CDR3 DNA: TGTGCCAGCAGCTTGTACAGAAACACCGGGGAGCTGTTTTTT
CDR3 protein: CASSLYRNTGELFF

V gene: TRBV6-5
D gene: .
CDR3 length: 12
J gene: TRBJ1-1
clone size: .
CDR3 DNA: TGTGCCAGCAGTTCCTCCCAAGATTTGGCTTTCTTT
CDR3 protein: CASSSSQDLAFF

V gene: TRBV19
D gene: TRBD2
CDR3 length: 15
J gene: TRBJ2-3
clone size: few
CDR3 DNA: TGTGCCAGTAGACCCGGGGGGGGGCTGACAGATACGCAGTATTTT
CDR3 protein: CASRPGGGLTDTQYF

V gene: TRBV12-3/TRBV12-4
D gene: .
CDR3 length: 14
J gene: TRBJ2-7
clone size: .
CDR3 DNA: TGTGCCAGCAGCGTCGTGGGGATTTCCTACGAGCAGTACTTC
CDR3 protein: CASSVVGISYEQYF

V gene: TRBV19
D gene: TRBD2
CDR3 length: 15
J gene: TRBJ2-1
clone size: few
CDR3 DNA: TGTGCCAGCCGGACTAGCGGGAGGGTTTATAATGAGCAGTTCTTC
CDR3 protein: CASRTSGRVYNEQFF

V gene: TRBV3-1
D gene: TRBD1
CDR3 length: 16
J gene: TRBJ2-6
clone size: .
CDR3 DNA: TGTGCCAGCAGACCACGGACAGGGTACGGGGCCAACGTCCTGACTTTC
CDR3 protein: CASRPRTGYGANVLTF

V gene: TRBV7-9
D gene: .
CDR3 length: 14
J gene: TRBJ2-7
clone size: few
CDR3 DNA: TGTGCCAGCAGCCCAGGGTTAAAACAATACGAGCAGTACTTC
CDR3 protein: CASSPGLKQYEQYF

V gene: TRBV14
D gene: .
CDR3 length: 14
J gene: TRBJ2-7
clone size: .
CDR3 DNA: TGTGCCAGCAGCCAAGCTCTCGGCCGGGACGAGCAGTACTTC
CDR3 protein: CASSQALGRDEQYF

V gene: TRBV18
D gene: .
CDR3 length: 13
J gene: TRBJ2-1
clone size: .
CDR3 DNA: TGTGCCAGCTCACCACCCAAGTACAATGAGCAGTTCTTC
CDR3 protein: CASSPPKYNEQFF

V gene: TRBV9
D gene: .
CDR3 length: 13
J gene: TRBJ2-7
clone size: .
CDR3 DNA: TGTGCCAGCAGCGTAGGAACGGGCTACGAGCGGTACTTC
CDR3 protein: CASSVGTGYERYF

V gene: TRBV7-9
D gene: .
CDR3 length: 16
J gene: TRBJ2-7
clone size: .
CDR3 DNA: TGTGCCAGCAGCTTAGCACCGACCAGCGCCACCTACGAGCAGTACTTC
CDR3 protein: CASSLAPTSATYEQYF

V gene: TRBV11-2
D gene: .
CDR3 length: 14
J gene: TRBJ1-5
clone size: .
CDR3 DNA: TGTGCCAGCAGCTTTTTTGGGAGCAATCAGCCCCAGCATTTT
CDR3 protein: CASSFFGSNQPQHF

V gene: TRBV30
D gene: .
CDR3 length: 14
J gene: TRBJ2-3
clone size: few
CDR3 DNA: TGTGCCTGGAGCAACTCGGTCGTCACAGATACGCAGTATTTT
CDR3 protein: CAWSNSVVTDTQYF

V gene: TRBV7-6
D gene: .
CDR3 length: 16
J gene: TRBJ2-1
clone size: .
CDR3 DNA: TGTGCCAGCAGCTCACATACGACCTCAACTCACAATGAGCAGTTCTTC
CDR3 protein: CASSSHTTSTHNEQFF

V gene: TRBV29-1
D gene: .
CDR3 length: 13
J gene: TRBJ2-1
clone size: once
CDR3 DNA: TGCAGCGTTGGGAGACAGGCTTACAATGAGCAGTTCTTC
CDR3 protein: CSVGRQAYNEQFF

V gene: TRBV7-3
D gene: TRBD1
CDR3 length: 14
J gene: TRBJ1-2
clone size: .
CDR3 DNA: TGTGCCAGCAGCCCTGGGACAGGGGGCTCTGGCTACACCTTC
CDR3 protein: CASSPGTGGSGYTF

V gene: TRBV12-3/TRBV12-4
D gene: .
CDR3 length: 13
J gene: TRBJ2-2
clone size: .
CDR3 DNA: TGTGCCAGCAGTAGACCGTCCTCCGGGGAGCTGTTTTTT
CDR3 protein: CASSRPSSGELFF

V gene: TRBV27
D gene: .
CDR3 length: 14
J gene: TRBJ2-2
clone size: .
CDR3 DNA: TGTGCCAGCAGTTCTGGAATCTCCACCGGGGAGCTGTTTTTT
CDR3 protein: CASSSGISTGELFF

V gene: TRBV3-1
D gene: TRBD2
CDR3 length: 14
J gene: TRBJ2-5
clone size: few
CDR3 DNA: TGTGCCAGCAGCCAAGATCTAGCGGAAGAGACCCAGTACTTC
CDR3 protein: CASSQDLAEETQYF

V gene: TRBV20-1
D gene: .
CDR3 length: 18
J gene: TRBJ1-1
clone size: few
CDR3 DNA: TGCAGTGCTAGAGATTATCGTAGGTCGGGGGGATCGAACACTGAAGCTTTCTTT
CDR3 protein: CSARDYRRSGGSNTEAFF

V gene: TRBV28
D gene: .
CDR3 length: 16
J gene: TRBJ2-3
clone size: many
CDR3 DNA: TGTGCCAGCAGTTCCTATAGGGTCCGGAATACAGATACGCAGTATTTT
CDR3 protein: CASSSYRVRNTDTQYF

V gene: TRBV29-1
D gene: .
CDR3 length: 13
J gene: TRBJ1-2
clone size: .
CDR3 DNA: TGCAGCGTCCACGGTACAGAGACCTATGGCTACACCTTC
CDR3 protein: CSVHGTETYGYTF

V gene: TRBV24-1
D gene: TRBD1
CDR3 length: 13
J gene: TRBJ2-1
clone size: .
CDR3 DNA: TGTGCCACCGGGGACAGGAAAAGGGATGAGCAGTTCTTC
CDR3 protein: CATGDRKRDEQFF

V gene: TRBV29-1
D gene: .
CDR3 length: 12
J gene: TRBJ1-1
clone size: few
CDR3 DNA: TGCAGCGTTCGCGGTTTGAACACTGAAGCTTTCTTT
CDR3 protein: CSVRGLNTEAFF

V gene: TRBV7-6
D gene: .
CDR3 length: 14
J gene: TRBJ2-2
clone size: .
CDR3 DNA: TGTGCCACTACCCCGGAGTCGAACACCGGGGAGCTGTTTTTT
CDR3 protein: CATTPESNTGELFF

V gene: TRBV29-1
D gene: TRBD1
CDR3 length: 12
J gene: TRBJ1-2
clone size: .
CDR3 DNA: TGCAGCGCCAACCCTGACAGGGTCGGCTACACCTTC
CDR3 protein: CSANPDRVGYTF

V gene: TRBV12-3/TRBV12-4
D gene: TRBD2
CDR3 length: 16
J gene: TRBJ2-3
clone size: .
CDR3 DNA: TGTGCCAGCAGGCCTAATCTAGCGGGGGGCACAGATACGCAGTATTTT
CDR3 protein: CASRPNLAGGTDTQYF

V gene: TRBV6-5
D gene: .
CDR3 length: 15
J gene: TRBJ1-5
clone size: few
CDR3 DNA: TGTGCCAGCAGCCGTACGGGGGTACCCCTTGGGCCCCAGCATTTT
CDR3 protein: CASSRTGVPLGPQHF

V gene: TRBV7-3
D gene: .
CDR3 length: 13
J gene: TRBJ2-2
clone size: few
CDR3 DNA: TGTGCCAGCAGTTCCACCGCCGCCGGGGAGCTGTTTTTT
CDR3 protein: CASSSTAAGELFF

V gene: TRBV5-1
D gene: .
CDR3 length: 12
J gene: TRBJ2-3
clone size: .
CDR3 DNA: TGCGCCAGCATTGGACCGGCCGATACGCAGTATTTT
CDR3 protein: CASIGPADTQYF

V gene: TRBV7-9
D gene: TRBD1
CDR3 length: 16
J gene: TRBJ1-4
clone size: few
CDR3 DNA: TGTGCCAGCAGCTTGTGGACAGGGGCAACTAATGAAAAACTGTTTTTT
CDR3 protein: CASSLWTGATNEKLFF

V gene: TRBV6-6
D gene: TRBD1
CDR3 length: 13
J gene: TRBJ2-1
clone size: .
CDR3 DNA: TGTGCCAGCAGGACAGGGGGTAGAGTTGAGCAGTTCTTC
CDR3 protein: CASRTGGRVEQFF

V gene: TRBV20-1
D gene: TRBD2
CDR3 length: 15
J gene: TRBJ2-3
clone size: many
CDR3 DNA: TGCAGTGCTAGAGATAGCGGGGGATCCACAGATACGCAGTATTTT
CDR3 protein: CSARDSGGSTDTQYF

V gene: TRBV5-6
D gene: .
CDR3 length: 18
J gene: TRBJ1-1
clone size: many
CDR3 DNA: TGTGCCAGCAGCTTGTTTGGCGGATTATCAGGGATAAACACTGAAGCTTTCTTT
CDR3 protein: CASSLFGGLSGINTEAFF

V gene: TRBV21-1
D gene: .
CDR3 length: 15
J gene: TRBJ1-4
clone size: few
CDR3 DNA: TGTGCCAGCCCCACCCTTGGAGGGAGGGAGGAAAAACTGTTTTTT
CDR3 protein: CASPTLGGREEKLFF

V gene: TRBV28
D gene: .
CDR3 length: 12
J gene: TRBJ2-2
clone size: .
CDR3 DNA: TGTGCCAGCAGTGGTGGGACCGGGGAGCTGTTTTTT
CDR3 protein: CASSGGTGELFF

V gene: TRBV2
D gene: .
CDR3 length: 18
J gene: TRBJ2-7
clone size: .
CDR3 DNA: TGTGCCAGCAGTGAAGCTGAAATCGCTCTGACGGGGGCGGAAGAGCAGTACTTC
CDR3 protein: CASSEAEIALTGAEEQYF

V gene: TRBV29-1
D gene: .
CDR3 length: 11
J gene: TRBJ2-2
clone size: many
CDR3 DNA: TGCAGCGTTGAGAGGCTTGGGGAGCTGTTTTTT
CDR3 protein: CSVERLGELFF

V gene: TRBV29-1
D gene: TRBD1
CDR3 length: 13
J gene: TRBJ1-2
clone size: .
CDR3 DNA: TGCAGCGTCCCGGGACAGGGGGCTCTGGGCTACACCTTC
CDR3 protein: CSVPGQGALGYTF

V gene: TRBV7-6
D gene: .
CDR3 length: 15
J gene: TRBJ1-4
clone size: .
CDR3 DNA: TGTGCCAGCAGCCCCGGAGGAAAGCCGCATGAAAAACTGTTTTTT
CDR3 protein: CASSPGGKPHEKLFF

V gene: TRBV5-1
D gene: .
CDR3 length: 12
J gene: TRBJ1-5
clone size: few
CDR3 DNA: TGCGCCAGCATTAGAGGCAATCAGCCCCAGCATTTT
CDR3 protein: CASIRGNQPQHF

V gene: TRBV12-3/TRBV12-4
D gene: .
CDR3 length: 14
J gene: TRBJ1-2
clone size: once
CDR3 DNA: TGTGCCAGCAGTTTAAGGGGAGCGAACTATGGCTACACCTTC
CDR3 protein: CASSLRGANYGYTF

V gene: TRBV20-1
D gene: .
CDR3 length: 14
J gene: TRBJ2-7
clone size: few
CDR3 DNA: TGCAGTGCAAAAGGGGGTGGAGGGCCTGGCGAGCAGTACTTC
CDR3 protein: CSAKGGGGPGEQYF

V gene: TRBV11-2
D gene: .
CDR3 length: 15
J gene: TRBJ2-1
clone size: .
CDR3 DNA: TGTGCCAGCAGCTTAGATCCGGTCTCCTACAATGAGCAGTTCTTC
CDR3 protein: CASSLDPVSYNEQFF

V gene: TRBV24-1
D gene: TRBD1
CDR3 length: 14
J gene: TRBJ2-7
clone size: .
CDR3 DNA: TGTGCCACCAGTGATTTGGGGACAGGTGCCGAGCAGTACTTC
CDR3 protein: CATSDLGTGAEQYF

V gene: TRBV11-2
D gene: TRBD2
CDR3 length: 20
J gene: TRBJ2-3
clone size: few
CDR3 DNA: TGTGCCAGCAGCTTAGTGAAGGGGGCTAGCGGGAGCACTAGCACAGATACGCAGTATTTT
CDR3 protein: CASSLVKGASGSTSTDTQYF

V gene: TRBV28
D gene: TRBD1
CDR3 length: 14
J gene: TRBJ1-2
clone size: many
CDR3 DNA: TGTGCCAGCAGTTTCGGACAGGGGAACTATGGCTACACCTTC
CDR3 protein: CASSFGQGNYGYTF

V gene: TRBV19
D gene: .
CDR3 length: 15
J gene: TRBJ2-3
clone size: .
CDR3 DNA: TGTGCCAGTAGTATAGAGGCTAGTCGCACAGATACGCAGTATTTT
CDR3 protein: CASSIEASRTDTQYF

V gene: TRBV11-3
D gene: TRBD2
CDR3 length: 15
J gene: TRBJ2-2
clone size: many
CDR3 DNA: TGTGCCAGCAGGCCCGGGGGGTCGAACACCGGGGAGCTGTTTTTT
CDR3 protein: CASRPGGSNTGELFF

V gene: TRBV2
D gene: TRBD1
CDR3 length: 12
J gene: TRBJ1-1
clone size: few
CDR3 DNA: TGTGCCGGGGGGACAGGGAACACTGAAGCTTTCTTT
CDR3 protein: CAGGTGNTEAFF

V gene: TRBV7-2
D gene: .
CDR3 length: 15
J gene: TRBJ1-2
clone size: many
CDR3 DNA: TGTGCCAGCAGCCGTTCCGGGGGGGTGAGCTATGGCTACACCTTC
CDR3 protein: CASSRSGGVSYGYTF

V gene: TRBV20-1
D gene: TRBD1
CDR3 length: 12
J gene: TRBJ2-7
clone size: .
CDR3 DNA: TGCAGTGCTAGACCGGACAGGGACGAGCAGTACTTC
CDR3 protein: CSARPDRDEQYF

V gene: TRBV20-1
D gene: .
CDR3 length: 14
J gene: TRBJ2-1
clone size: few
CDR3 DNA: TGCAGTGTCCAAAAGCGGAGCTCCTACAATGAGCAGTTCTTC
CDR3 protein: CSVQKRSSYNEQFF

V gene: TRBV5-1
D gene: .
CDR3 length: 20
J gene: TRBJ2-4
clone size: .
CDR3 DNA: TGCGCCAGCAGCTTGGGAAGGGCCGGGCAAAGGGGTCGCGAAAGGTACATTCAGTACTTC
CDR3 protein: CASSLGRAGQRGRERYIQYF